A single sample is the source of the 28 T cell receptor beta chains below, sequenced in a study. A single record per CDR3 protein comes from TCRdb applying MiXCR to the 5' RACE reads. The sample includes over 40,000 distinct CDR3 sequences, approximately 28% of them seen just once. The sequencing input was tumor-infiltrating memory CD4+ T cells sorted from the breast tumor. Subset meaning: memory CD4+ T cells, CD4+CD45RO+CD25-. The receptors derive from a female donor with breast cancer.

This clonotype was detected only a few times. The rearrangement uses TRBV27 and TRBJ2-3; D possibly corresponds to TRBD1 (6 bases). CDR1 and CDR2 from the germline V gene are MNHEY and SMNVEV (reference sequence). This CDR3 contains 13 residues. V dropped 11 bases and J dropped 0 bases, with 12 bases sitting between them. CDR3 nucleotides: TGTGCCTCACAGGGCTTGAGCACAGATACGCAGTATTTT. As protein: CASQGLSTDTQYF.

The chain combines TRBV7-6 with TRBJ1-3; D is possibly TRBD1 (5 bases). CDR1 is SGHVS and CDR2 is FNYEAQ in the germline V gene. The CDR3 extends over 15 amino acids. Trimming took 2 bases from V and 1 from J, leaving 9 bases between them. The CDR3 bases are TGTGCCAGCAGCTTATCCGGGGGATCTGGAAACACCATATATTTT. This codes for CASSLSGGSGNTIYF.

Concerning this clonotype: The CDR3 does not close with the conserved phenylalanine or tryptophan, likely indicating a read error. The V gene is TRBV7-8, the J gene TRBJ2-7; a possible D gene is TRBD1 (5 bases). CDR3 length equals 14 residues. Trimming cost V 5 bases and J 2 bases, with 13 bases left between them. Germline-derived CDR1 and CDR2 are SGHVS and FQNEAQ. The CDR3 loop is CASSHQGSTYEQYL. CDR3 coding DNA: TGTGCCAGCAGCCATCAGGGATCCACCTACGAGCAGTACCTC.

This clonotype was counted only a few times. V gene TRBV7-3 combines with J gene TRBJ2-1; 7 positions match TRBD1. Germline CDR1 is SGHTA and CDR2 is FQGTGA. V lost 3 bases to trimming and J lost 8 bases; unmatched junction nucleotides: 10. The CDR3 is 15 residues long. The CDR3 sequence is CASSFGTAPHDEQFF. CDR3 nucleotide sequence: TGTGCCAGCAGCTTCGGGACAGCCCCTCACGATGAGCAGTTCTTC.

By share, this clonotype counts as medium-sized. This chain joins TRBV4-2 and TRBJ2-1; the D gene is possibly TRBD2 (5 bases). Germline CDR1 LGHNA, CDR2 YNFKEQ. The V gene lost 4 bases and the J gene lost 9 bases, with 25 bases spanning the gap. CDR3 length equals 17 residues. The CDR3 is CASSPHWMDLKAGEQFF. CDR3 coding DNA: TGTGCCAGCAGCCCACACTGGATGGACTTAAAGGCTGGTGAGCAGTTCTTC.

This rearrangement joins TRBV6-1 to TRBJ1-3; 7 nucleotides match TRBD1. V trimming: 10 bases; J trimming: 0 bases; junction bases outside the gene matches: 6. The germline gives CDR1 MNHNS, CDR2 SASEGT. This CDR3 is 14 amino acids long. The CDR3 DNA follows: TGTGCCATCGAGGACAGGAACTCTGGAAACACCATATATTTT. Protein sequence: CAIEDRNSGNTIYF.

The sample holds a few counts of this clonotype. This chain uses TRBV7-2 with TRBJ2-2, with D uncertain. The CDR3 extends over 15 amino acids. V lost 5 bases and J 5 bases, leaving 15 bases between the germline ends. From germline, CDR1 is SGHTA and CDR2 FQGNSA. CDR3 sequence reads: CASSRDPRWTGELFF. CDR3 nucleotides: TGTGCCAGCAGCCGCGACCCTCGGTGGACCGGGGAGCTGTTTTTT. The full variable domain, its missing parts supplied by reference TRBV7-2 and TRBJ2-2, is GAGVSQSPSNKVTEKGKDVELRCDPISGHTALYWYRQSLGQGLEFLIYFQGNSAPDKSGLPSDRFSAERTGGSVSTLTIQRTQQEDSAVYLCASSRDPRWTGELFFGEGSRLTVL.

This clonotype was detected only a few times. The rearrangement links TRBV5-5 to TRBJ2-3; 7 bases map to TRBD1. The CDR3 runs 15 residues. The germline gives CDR1 SGHKS, CDR2 YYEKEE (reference sequence). The V and J ends lost 2 bases and 4 bases, in that order; junction bases with no gene match: 7. The CDR3 DNA reads as TGTGCCAGCAGCTTCTCTACAACAGGGGCAGATACGCAGTATTTT. Protein sequence: CASSFSTTGADTQYF.

A few counts support this clonotype. The V call is TRBV10-3, the J call TRBJ2-7; 7 bases align to TRBD1. V lost 6 bases and J lost 1; bases outside the gene matches: 9. This CDR3 spans 15 amino acids. Germline V gene data show CDR1 as ENHRY and CDR2 as SYGVKD. The CDR3 region has the DNA TGTGCCATCAGAAAAACCGGGACAGAGTCCTACGAGCAGTACTTC. Translating it yields CAIRKTGTESYEQYF.

This clonotype is labeled as large (0.1 to 1%). The chain links TRBV6-2 or TRBV6-3 to TRBJ2-1, with D possibly being TRBD1 or TRBD2 (5 bases each). CDR1 is MNHEY and CDR2 is SVGEGT in the germline V gene. V gave up 7 bases and J gave up 9 bases, with 16 bases separating them. This CDR3 spans 13 amino acids. CDR3 in amino acids: CASTQGDVSEQFF. The CDR3, as DNA: TGTGCCAGCACCCAGGGAGACGTCAGTGAGCAGTTCTTC.

For the CDR3, the DNA is TGTGCCAGCAGCTTGGCGCCTGGGGACTATGGCTACACCTTC. Translated, it gives CASSLAPGDYGYTF. J is TRBJ1-2 and V is TRBV11-1; D unclear. V lost 3 bases to trimming and J lost 3 bases, with 11 bases between them. CDR3 size: 14 residues. Germline loops: CDR1 SGHAT, CDR2 FQDESV (reference sequence).

This clonotype was detected only a few times. V and J are TRBV20-1 and TRBJ2-3, with D tentatively TRBD2 (5 bases). The CDR3 runs to 16 residues. Trimming removed 0 bases from V and 0 bases from J, with 13 bases in between. In germline, CDR1 is DFQATT, CDR2 SNEGSKA (reference sequence). CDR3 loop: CSARDLPPSSTDTQYF. In DNA form, the CDR3 reads TGCAGTGCTAGAGATCTCCCACCTAGCAGCACAGATACGCAGTATTTT.

The chain carries TRBV3-1 and TRBJ2-2; a possible D gene is TRBD2 (5 bases). The CDR3 runs 15 residues. The V end lost 4 bases, the J end lost 3 bases, and 12 bases lay between the germline ends. CDR1 is LGHDT and CDR2 is YNNKEL in the germline V gene (reference sequence). CDR3 sequence (DNA): TGTGCCAGCAGCCCCCGGAGGAGAGACACCGGGGAGCTGTTTTTT. Protein product: CASSPRRRDTGELFF.

The gene calls are TRBV7-9 and TRBJ2-1; no firm D call. The CDR3 has 13 residues. Trimming removed 5 bases from V and 6 bases from J, with 11 bases in between. Germline CDR1 and CDR2: SEHNR and FQNEAQ (reference sequence). CDR3 sequence: CASSGRPSNEQFF. DNA for the CDR3: TGTGCCAGCAGCGGGCGGCCAAGCAATGAGCAGTTCTTC. The full variable domain, completed using reference TRBV7-9 and TRBJ2-1, is DTGVSQNPRHKITKRGQNVTFRCDPISEHNRLYWYRQTLGQGPEFLTYFQNEAQLEKSRLLSDRFSAERPKGSFSTLEIQRTEQGDSAMYLCASSGRPSNEQFFGPGTRLTVL.

This clonotype has just a few counts. The V and J genes are TRBV4-1 and TRBJ1-4; D is unresolved. The V gene lost 4 bases and the J gene lost 2 bases, with 2 bases spanning the gap. CDR1 and CDR2 (germline): MGHRA, YSYEKL. CDR3 length equals 12 residues. CDR3 in DNA: TGCGCCAGCAGCCCCACTAATGAAAAACTGTTTTTT. Protein: CASSPTNEKLFF.

In this sample, this clonotype turned up a few times. The DNA for the CDR3 is TGTGCCAGCAGCCCTAGTCTGGCTAGCGTGACAGATACGCAGTATTTT. Amino acid sequence: CASSPSLASVTDTQYF. V is TRBV4-2 and J is TRBJ2-3; a possible D gene is TRBD2 (6 bases). With 4 bases removed from V and 3 bases from J, the gap between germline ends came to 17 bases. Germline CDR1 reads LGHNA; CDR2 reads YNFKEQ. The CDR3 consists of 16 residues.

The chain links TRBV5-1 to TRBJ1-5; possible D gene TRBD1, 6 bases. V lost 4 bases and J 4 bases, leaving 18 bases between the germline ends. Germline lookup yields CDR1 SGHRS and CDR2 YFSETQ. CDR3 length: 16 residues. The CDR3 region has the DNA TGCGCCAGCAGCCCGAGCGGCGGGGGCATTAATCAGCCCCAGCATTTT. This codes for CASSPSGGGINQPQHF.

This chain connects TRBV6-6 to TRBJ2-7; the D is unclear. V gave up 0 bases and J gave up 6 bases, with 9 bases separating them. Germline V gene sequence: CDR1 MNHNY, CDR2 SVGAGI (reference sequence). CDR3 length: 13 residues. CDR3 DNA: TGTGCCAGCAGTTACTCAGCAAGGACCGAGCAGTACTTC. This translates into CASSYSARTEQYF.

The chain recombines TRBV6-2 or TRBV6-3 with TRBJ2-3; TRBD1 might be the D (6 bases). With 4 bases removed from V and 1 base from J, the gap between germline ends came to 12 bases. CDR3 length: 15 residues. CDR1 is MNHEY and CDR2 is SVGEGT in the germline V gene. CDR3 bases: TGTGCCAGCAGTTTGGACAGCGCGCGCACAGATACGCAGTATTTT. Amino acid sequence: CASSLDSARTDTQYF.

On this clonotype: In this CDR3 the conserved last residue, phenylalanine or tryptophan, is missing, so a read error is likely. The chain joins TRBV12-3 or TRBV12-4 to TRBJ1-1; tentative D call: TRBD1 (5 bases). This CDR3 has 14 amino acids. V lost 1 base and J lost 6, with 12 bases in between. The CDR3 loop reads CASSLVGGSSEAFY. The CDR3 DNA follows: TGTGCCAGCAGTTTAGTTGGGGGTAGCTCTGAAGCTTTCTAT.

This clonotype has at least ten counts. This chain joins TRBV20-1 and TRBJ2-1, with 7 bases matching TRBD2. Germline trimming cut 4 bases from V and 9 bases from J; bases unmatched to any gene: 9. Germline V lookup: CDR1 DFQATT, CDR2 SNEGSKA (reference sequence). The CDR3 is 13 residues long. This chain's CDR3 is CSAMREPRGEQFF. Written as DNA, the CDR3 is TGCAGTGCTATGCGGGAGCCCCGGGGTGAGCAGTTCTTC.

This clonotype was seen only a few times. The gene calls are TRBV4-3 and TRBJ2-3; TRBD1 matches at 8 bases. J gave up 5 bases and V 1 base, and 5 bases lay outside the gene matches. There are 15 residues in the CDR3. The germline V gene has CDR1 LGHNA and CDR2 YSLEER. In DNA, the CDR3 is TGCGCCAGCAGCCAAGGGACAGGGAGTATAGATACGCAGTATTTT. Translated: CASSQGTGSIDTQYF.

Turning to this clonotype: A much larger clone is a single base away; this may be a read error. DNA of the CDR3: TGTGCCGGCAGCTTACTCGGACATGGCACCGGGGAGCTGTTTTTT. It encodes CAGSLLGHGTGELFF. The chain joins TRBV11-2 to TRBJ2-2; maybe TRBD1 (5 bases). The CDR3 sequence is 15 residues long. Germline V gene lookup returns CDR1 SGHAT and CDR2 FQNNGV.

This chain joins TRBV11-3 and TRBJ2-2; 7 bases fit TRBD1. CDR3 length equals 16 residues. Trimming removed 3 bases from V and 6 bases from J; junction bases left unmatched: 10. Germline V lookup: CDR1 SGHNT, CDR2 YENEEA. This CDR3 reads CASSFRTGSPAGELFF. CDR3 DNA: TGTGCCAGCAGCTTTCGGACAGGCAGCCCGGCCGGGGAGCTGTTTTTT.

This clonotype is labeled as medium-sized. The chain employs TRBV4-3 and TRBJ2-1; 7 nucleotides line up with TRBD2. The CDR3 is 17 amino acids. Per the germline V gene, CDR1 is LGHNA and CDR2 is YSLEER. V shed 0 bases, J shed 6 bases, and the junction held 11 bases outside the gene matches. DNA for the CDR3: TGCGCCAGCAGCCAAGATTGGGGAGGGGTCGGTCCCAATGAGCAGTTCTTC. It is translated as CASSQDWGGVGPNEQFF.

The chain has TRBV6-2 or TRBV6-3 and TRBJ1-5, with 8 bases lining up with TRBD1. Germline CDR1 is MNHEY and CDR2 is SVGEGT. CDR3 length: 15 residues. J gave up 7 bases and V 0 bases, and 5 bases lay outside the gene matches. DNA for the CDR3: TGTGCCAGCAGTTACTCCGGACAGGGAGGACAGCCCCAGCATTTT. Residues: CASSYSGQGGQPQHF.

There are a few counts of this clonotype. This chain uses TRBV12-3 or TRBV12-4 with TRBJ2-7; D may be TRBD1 (6 bases). The CDR3 is made up of 14 amino acids. V was pared by 3 bases and J by 3 bases, with 12 bases between. CDR3 amino acids: CASSFPGQSYEQYF. The CDR3 DNA is TGTGCCAGCAGTTTTCCCGGACAGAGCTACGAGCAGTACTTC.

Only a few counts were recorded for this clonotype. The chain joins TRBV6-2 or TRBV6-3 to TRBJ1-5, with D unclear. V lost 10 bases, J lost 6 bases, and 13 bases lay in between. The CDR3 extends over 12 amino acids. Per germline, CDR1 MNHEY and CDR2 SVGEGT. The CDR3 loop is CATHGMGQPQHF. The CDR3 region has the DNA TGTGCCACCCATGGAATGGGTCAGCCCCAGCATTTT.